A selection of T cell receptor beta chains follows, all from one sample in a study of blood T cell repertoires in COVID-19. Repertoires were generated with immunoSEQ multiplex PCR, while TCRdb's copy carries only in-frame clones and drops some. The table has tens of thousands of clones, 80% to 90% seen once. The sequencing sample was made of peripheral blood. The receptors derive from a human donor with active COVID-19. The donor label of this sample is uncertain. The CDR3 runs from the conserved cysteine through the conserved F or W. The D gene is left open where the match is weak. Rows give clone size only sometimes, using once, few, many, or a class for an expanded clone.

CDR3nt	CDR3aa	abundance	d_gene	j_gene	v_gene
TGCGCCAGCAGCCAAGAGGGTTTGGCGGGGGGGAACACAGATACGCAGTATTTT	CASSQEGLAGGNTDTQYF	-	TRBD2	TRBJ2-3	TRBV4-1
TGTGCCAGCAGTTTAGCCGGGACAGGGTCGTTGCAGTACTTC	CASSLAGTGSLQYF	-	TRBD1	TRBJ2-7	TRBV27
TGTGCCAGCAGCAAAGTTACGGGAAGACCCTACAATGAGCAGTTCTTC	CASSKVTGRPYNEQFF	-	-	TRBJ2-1	TRBV21-1
TGCGCCAGCAGCTTCGGACAGGGCGGCCAGCCCCAGCATTTT	CASSFGQGGQPQHF	-	TRBD1	TRBJ1-5	TRBV5-1
TGTGCCAGTAGTCGAGTTTCGAACACTGAAGCTTTCTTT	CASSRVSNTEAFF	-	-	TRBJ1-1	TRBV19
TGTGCCAGCAGCTTGGGGACAGGGGTTTCAGATACGCAGTATTTT	CASSLGTGVSDTQYF	-	TRBD1	TRBJ2-3	TRBV5-4
TGTGCCAGCAGTCCCCCCTCGACTAGCTACGAGCAGTACTTC	CASSPPSTSYEQYF	-	-	TRBJ2-7	TRBV28
TGTGCCAGCGGACGAGTAGGGGATGGCAATCAGCCCCAGCATTTT	CASGRVGDGNQPQHF	-	-	TRBJ1-5	TRBV6-5
TGTGCCAGCAGCCTCCCCCGGGACAGGTTATCCTACGAGCAGTACTTC	CASSLPRDRLSYEQYF	-	TRBD1	TRBJ2-7	TRBV6-6
TGTGCCAGCAGCTTAATGAGACTAGTGGGGGGGGTACAACGTGAGCAGTTCTTC	CASSLMRLVGGVQREQFF	once	TRBD2	TRBJ2-1	TRBV7-8
TGTGCCAGCAGTCTCGGGACAGCCTATAATTCACCCCTCCACTTT	CASSLGTAYNSPLHF	-	TRBD1	TRBJ1-6	TRBV6-5
TGTGCCAGCAGTGAATCTTTCAGGGATACGCAGTATTTT	CASSESFRDTQYF	-	-	TRBJ2-3	TRBV25-1
TGTGCCAGCGGATGGACAGGGAGTACCTATGGCTACACCTTC	CASGWTGSTYGYTF	-	TRBD1	TRBJ1-2	TRBV6-5
TGTGCCAGCAGCCCGGAACCCGACAGTAATCAGCCCCAGCATTTT	CASSPEPDSNQPQHF	once	-	TRBJ1-5	TRBV5-4
TGTGCCAGCAGCATCGACAGCTCCTACGAGCAGTACTTC	CASSIDSSYEQYF	-	-	TRBJ2-7	TRBV6-2/TRBV6-3
TGTGCCAGCTCCAGGGCCTCTGGGAATGAGCAGTTCTTC	CASSRASGNEQFF	-	-	TRBJ2-1	TRBV28
TGTGCCAGCAGCTTCGAGATTAACACTGAAGCTTTCTTT	CASSFEINTEAFF	-	-	TRBJ1-1	TRBV11-3
TGTGCCAGCAGCTCCCCAACAGGGTTTAGGGCCAACGTCCTGACTTTC	CASSSPTGFRANVLTF	-	-	TRBJ2-6	TRBV7-8
TGTGCCAGCTCACCGGACAGGGCGAACACTGAAGCTTTCTTT	CASSPDRANTEAFF	-	TRBD1	TRBJ1-1	TRBV18
TGTGCCAGCAGCTTAGATGGGGGGGGGTTTAAAGCTTTCTTT	CASSLDGGGFKAFF	-	-	TRBJ1-1	TRBV11-2
TGCGCCAGCAGCCCCGGGACAGGGTCTGTCACTGAAGCTTTCTTT	CASSPGTGSVTEAFF	-	TRBD1	TRBJ1-1	TRBV5-1
TGTGCCAGCAGCGCCAGCAGGGATTTGAGAGGCTACACCTTC	CASSASRDLRGYTF	-	-	TRBJ1-2	TRBV9